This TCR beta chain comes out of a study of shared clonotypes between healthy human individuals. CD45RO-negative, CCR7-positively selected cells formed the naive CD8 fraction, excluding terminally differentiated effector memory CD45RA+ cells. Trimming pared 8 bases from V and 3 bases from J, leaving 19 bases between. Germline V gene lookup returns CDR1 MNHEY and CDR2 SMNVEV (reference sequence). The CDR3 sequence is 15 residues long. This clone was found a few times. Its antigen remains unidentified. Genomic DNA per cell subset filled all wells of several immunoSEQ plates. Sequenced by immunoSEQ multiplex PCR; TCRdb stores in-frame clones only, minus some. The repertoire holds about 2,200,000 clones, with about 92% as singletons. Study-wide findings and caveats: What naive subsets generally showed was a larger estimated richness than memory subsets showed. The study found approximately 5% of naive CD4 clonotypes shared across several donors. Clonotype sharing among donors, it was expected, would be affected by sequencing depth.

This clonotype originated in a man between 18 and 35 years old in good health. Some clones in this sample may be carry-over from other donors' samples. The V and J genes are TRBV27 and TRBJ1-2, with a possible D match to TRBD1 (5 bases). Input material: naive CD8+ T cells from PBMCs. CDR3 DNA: TGTGCCAGCTGGGGTGAAGTTGCAGGGTACTATGGCTACACCTTC. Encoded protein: CASWGEVAGYYGYTF.